This entry lists 18 T cell receptor beta chains sequenced from one sample in a study of identical twins. MiXCR, applied by TCRdb to the 5' RACE reads, yields one record per CDR3 protein. This sample has about 530,000 distinct CDR3 sequences, with around 15% found just once. In addition, the sample was reused for a study of yellow fever vaccine responses in identical twins.

The specimen was CD4+ T cells sorted from blood. These receptors all come from a woman under 30 in good health.

This chain connects TRBV3-1 to TRBJ2-7, with D maybe TRBD2 (5 bases). V shed 3 bases and J shed 0 bases, with 12 bases lying between them. The CDR3 sequence is 15 residues long. Germline V CDR1 and CDR2: LGHDT, YNNKEL (reference sequence). CDR3 in amino acids: CASSHPGSPSYEQYF. The CDR3 nucleotides are TGTGCCAGCAGCCACCCGGGATCCCCCTCCTACGAGCAGTACTTC.

The table lists this clonotype with a few counts. The rearrangement uses TRBV10-2 and TRBJ2-3; D ambiguous. V lost 0 bases, J lost 0 bases, and 7 bases lay in between. The V gene's germline CDR1 is WSHSY and CDR2 SAAADI. The CDR3 consists of 15 residues. The CDR3 is CASSESTVSTDTQYF. In DNA, the CDR3 is TGCGCCAGCAGTGAGTCGACGGTCAGCACAGATACGCAGTATTTT.

This clonotype was counted many times. The genes are TRBV5-1 and TRBJ1-1, with D possibly matching TRBD1 (6 bases). V was cut by 3 bases and J by 6 bases, with 21 bases left in between. The CDR3 totals 16 residues. Germline CDR1 SGHRS, CDR2 YFSETQ. DNA of the CDR3: TGCGCCAGCAGCTCGCAGGGGATGGCGTTTGGGGCTGAAGCTTTCTTT. This gives the protein CASSSQGMAFGAEAFF.

This clonotype has more than one count but fewer than ten. The chain has TRBV12-3 or TRBV12-4 and TRBJ1-6, with D unresolved. Deletions cut 6 bases from V and 8 bases from J, with 14 bases between. CDR3 size: 14 residues. CDR3 protein: CASSRTLADSPLHF. The CDR3 nucleotides read TGTGCCAGCAGCAGAACTCTAGCCGATTCACCCCTCCACTTT.

The V call is TRBV6-5, the J call TRBJ2-1, with TRBD2 matching 14 bases. The CDR3 runs 16 residues. Germline CDR1 and CDR2: MNHEY and SVGAGI. Trimming cost V 4 bases and J 5 bases; bases outside gene matches: 4. CDR3 sequence reads: CASSFGLAGGDNEQFF. The CDR3 region has the DNA TGTGCCAGCAGTTTTGGACTAGCGGGAGGTGACAATGAGCAGTTCTTC.

CDR3 coding DNA: TGTGCCAGCAGAAGAAAGCTGGGGGAGACCCAGTACTTC. It is translated as CASRRKLGETQYF. The gene calls are TRBV25-1 and TRBJ2-5, with D hard to call. The germline V gene encodes CDR1 MGHDK and CDR2 SYGVNS. CDR3 length equals 13 residues. Trimming took 6 bases from V and 5 from J, leaving 13 bases between them.

The V and J genes are TRBV29-1 and TRBJ2-2, with a weak D call TRBD1 (7 bases). V lost 6 bases and J 0 bases, leaving 14 bases between the germline ends. The CDR3 runs to 15 residues. Germline CDR1 SQVTM, CDR2 ANQGSEA. The CDR3 DNA reads TGCAGCGTGCAAGGGGGGACAGCGAACACCGGGGAGCTGTTTTTT. Translation gives CSVQGGTANTGELFF.

The chain has TRBV4-1 and TRBJ2-5; 8 bases match TRBD2. Looked up from germline, CDR1 is MGHRA and CDR2 is YSYEKL. The V gene end was trimmed by 1 base and the J gene end by 3 bases; junction bases not matched to a gene: 7. The CDR3 has 16 amino acids. The CDR3 DNA reads TGCGCCAGCAGCCAAGGACTCCTAGCGGGCGAAGAGACCCAGTACTTC. Translation: CASSQGLLAGEETQYF.

The sample holds many counts of this clonotype. J is TRBJ2-3 and V is TRBV10-3; no definite D call. Trimming pared 3 bases from V and 6 bases from J, leaving 10 bases between. The CDR3 consists of 13 residues. Germline CDR1 and CDR2: ENHRY and SYGVKD. CDR3 loop: CAISDSAVDTQYF. The CDR3 DNA sequence: TGTGCCATCAGTGATTCGGCTGTCGATACGCAGTATTTT.

This clonotype has only a few counts. This chain joins TRBV7-9 and TRBJ2-5; weak D call: TRBD2 (5 bases). CDR3 length: 11 amino acids. The germline V gene encodes CDR1 SEHNR and CDR2 FQNEAQ (reference sequence). Trimming left V 7 bases short and J 3 bases short, with 6 bases between. This CDR3 is CASTLEETQYF. CDR3 sequence (DNA): TGTGCCAGCACACTAGAAGAGACCCAGTACTTC.

The genes are TRBV4-1 and TRBJ2-1; the D call may be TRBD1 or TRBD2 (5 bases each). Germline loops: CDR1 MGHRA, CDR2 YSYEKL. This CDR3 has 15 residues. V lost 0 bases to trimming and J lost 8 bases, with 14 bases between them. The CDR3 DNA is TGCGCCAGCAGCCAAGAAGGAGAGGGGCGGCATGAGCAGTTCTTC. Translating it yields CASSQEGEGRHEQFF.

This clonotype was counted a few times. As DNA, the CDR3 is TGTGCCATCAGTGAAACAGGGGGTACAAATGAAAAACTGTTTTTT. This translates into CAISETGGTNEKLFF. The chain links TRBV10-3 to TRBJ1-4; 8 bases map to TRBD1. V trimming: 3 bases; J trimming: 5 bases; junction bases outside the gene matches: 5. Germline CDR1 ENHRY, CDR2 SYGVKD. The CDR3 has 15 residues.

This clonotype was picked up a small number of times. V gene TRBV7-2 combines with J gene TRBJ2-1; 13 nucleotides line up with TRBD2. Germline values: CDR1 SGHTA, CDR2 FQGNSA. CDR3 length: 15 amino acids. Unmatched junction bases numbered 6, after V lost 5 bases and J lost 8 bases. CDR3 sequence (DNA): TGTGCCAGCAGCACTAGCGGGGGGGCCTTCCATGAGCAGTTCTTC. Translated, it gives CASSTSGGAFHEQFF. Based on the CDR3 plus reference TRBV7-2 and TRBJ2-1, the full variable domain is GAGVSQSPSNKVTEKGKDVELRCDPISGHTALYWYRQSLGQGLEFLIYFQGNSAPDKSGLPSDRFSAERTGGSVSTLTIQRTQQEDSAVYLCASSTSGGAFHEQFFGPGTRLTVL.

The chain combines TRBV5-1 with TRBJ1-1, with TRBD1 matching 7 bases. Per germline, CDR1 SGHRS and CDR2 YFSETQ. The CDR3 is 16 residues long. J gave up 3 bases and V 2 bases, and 10 bases lay outside the gene matches. The CDR3 is CASSFGTAILHTEAFF. The CDR3 DNA reads TGCGCCAGCAGCTTCGGGACAGCCATACTTCACACTGAAGCTTTCTTT.

This clonotype was seen a handful of times. V is TRBV10-3 and J is TRBJ2-5; TRBD2 matches 13 bases. J was trimmed by 5 bases and V by 6 bases; bases with no gene match: 9. CDR3 size: 16 residues. Germline V lookup: CDR1 ENHRY, CDR2 SYGVKD. Here the CDR3 DNA reads TGTGCCATCAGGGACACTAGCGGGAGGGCCGCGGAGACCCAGTACTTC. Its translation: CAIRDTSGRAAETQYF.

This clonotype showed up many times. The chain joins TRBV5-1 to TRBJ1-1; D is uncertain. V shed 4 bases and J shed 1 base, with 8 bases lying between them. Germline V CDR1 and CDR2: SGHRS, YFSETQ. The CDR3 is made up of 13 amino acids. The CDR3 reads CASSRDGNTEAFF. In nucleotides, the CDR3 is TGCGCCAGCAGCCGTGACGGGAACACTGAAGCTTTCTTT.

This clonotype was picked up a small number of times. CDR3 sequence reads: CSARGRRDTQYF. DNA for the CDR3: TGCAGTGCTAGAGGACGGAGGGATACGCAGTATTTT. The chain recombines TRBV20-1 with TRBJ2-3; tentatively, D is TRBD2 (5 bases). The V end was cut by 1 base, the J end by 6 bases, with 8 bases between. The CDR3 spans 12 residues. CDR1 is DFQATT and CDR2 is SNEGSKA in the germline V gene (reference sequence).

The chain is built from TRBV7-9 and TRBJ2-2; the D gene is possibly TRBD1 (5 bases). The CDR3 covers 15 residues. V lost 4 bases to trimming and J lost 0 bases, with 9 bases between them. Germline CDR1 reads SEHNR; CDR2 reads FQNEAQ (reference sequence). The CDR3 bases are TGTGCCAGCAGCTCACAGGATCCGAACACCGGGGAGCTGTTTTTT. It encodes CASSSQDPNTGELFF.